This is a list of T cell receptor beta chains from one sample in a study of blood T cell repertoires in COVID-19. TCRdb's copy holds only in-frame clones and misses some; the assay was immunoSEQ multiplex PCR. Of about 250,000 clones detected, approximately 88% appear once; the ten largest clones hold just under 6.5%. Material for sequencing was peripheral blood. The receptor set was obtained from a woman younger than 45 with COVID-19, enrolled during active disease. CDR3s include the opening cysteine and the closing phenylalanine or tryptophan. Each record gives: V gene, CDR3 protein.

>TRBV18
CASSPPSSGRADTQYF
>TRBV10-1
CASSEGRSGQPQHF
>TRBV7-6
CASSLAAGGTTDTQYF
>TRBV30
CAWRAYGLAGANTGELFF
>TRBV6-5
CASNDGGGEINEQFF
>TRBV7-2
CASSLGGEGYNEQFF
>TRBV12-3/TRBV12-4
CATAGDGTEAFF
>TRBV6-2/TRBV6-3
CASSLGQGAEYGYTF
>TRBV5-5
CASSLGDRDVYEQYF
>TRBV5-1
CASSPAGGRGYTF
>TRBV12-3/TRBV12-4
CASSRTGPYGYTF
>TRBV18
CASSPVPGYEQYF
>TRBV6-5
CASLQPTHTGELFF
>TRBV7-9
CASSLDFLSLVNEQFF
>TRBV7-2
CASSFRRVSTDTQYF
>TRBV19
CASSNQGPRFSGANVLTF
>TRBV9
CASSVGSGGTIAGNTIYF
>TRBV27
CASRTGNTEAFF
>TRBV10-3
CAIKESGGSAVTQYF
>TRBV15
CATSRAREPGNTIYF
>TRBV2
CASSPPQGEVRAGELFF
>TRBV28
CASNSRGEGDEQFF
>TRBV28
CASSKAGVGTEAFF
>TRBV27
CASSTGGGNQPQHF
>TRBV7-8
CASSFSPQANSPLHF
>TRBV29-1
CSVVKGGLFYGYTF
>TRBV9
CASSAQGGGGDEQFF
>TRBV11-1
CASSLAGGRGETQYF
>TRBV12-3/TRBV12-4
CASSSVEGSPLHF
>TRBV14
CASSPGTPYSPLHF
>TRBV10-3
CAISEQKAPIQYF
>TRBV24-1
CATSDNSGGEQFF
>TRBV7-9
CASSLGQGAYGYTF
>TRBV5-6
CASSTGTGAYEQYF
>TRBV2
CASSGGAPYEQYF
>TRBV4-3
CASSQTTGTGGNGYTF
>TRBV5-4
CASSLEGGGAYEQYF
>TRBV4-1
CASSRRGLAGDTGELFF
>TRBV7-9
CASSSQGAVGTEAFF
>TRBV7-6
CASSLAGQAAGELFF
>TRBV28
CASSLTDRGNTEAFF
>TRBV11-3
CASSLDGGSAKNIQYF
>TRBV11-3
CASSLDGVKDTQYF
>TRBV11-2
CASTTLLGDQREYEQFF